This TCR beta chain was sequenced during a study of siplizumab effects on memory and regulatory T cells. Study observations and caveats: Memory cells that were CD4+ and unstimulated gave rise to alloreactive sequences, which siplizumab significantly reduced. The alloreactive clones that mapped to unstimulated subsets made up only a minor fraction.

Profiling relied on immunoSEQ multiplex PCR, and the TCRdb table lists in-frame clones only, not all of them. In the table there are about 110,000 clones, about 91% of which are singletons. The CDR3 covers 15 residues. Germline V lookup: CDR1 MNHEY, CDR2 SMNVEV (reference sequence). The ends were cut back, 5 bases at V and 0 bases at J, with 14 bases in the middle. With respect to this clone: What it binds is unknown.

The chain employs TRBV27 and TRBJ2-7; D remains ambiguous. The sample was Tregs sorted from blood. This sequence was found in a human donor in good health. Here the CDR3 reads CASSPRYGYSYEQYF. The CDR3 DNA reads as TGTGCCAGCAGTCCCCGGTACGGATACTCCTACGAGCAGTACTTC.